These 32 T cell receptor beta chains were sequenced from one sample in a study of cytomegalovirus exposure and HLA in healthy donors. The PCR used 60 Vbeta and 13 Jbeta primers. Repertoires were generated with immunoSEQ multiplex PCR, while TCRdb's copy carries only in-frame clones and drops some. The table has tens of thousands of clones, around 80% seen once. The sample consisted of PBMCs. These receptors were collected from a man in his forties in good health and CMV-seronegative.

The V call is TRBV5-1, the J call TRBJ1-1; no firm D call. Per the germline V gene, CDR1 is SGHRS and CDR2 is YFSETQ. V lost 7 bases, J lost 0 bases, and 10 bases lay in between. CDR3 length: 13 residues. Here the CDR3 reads CASGDQLNTEAFF. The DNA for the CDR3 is TGCGCCAGCGGTGATCAGTTGAACACTGAAGCTTTCTTT.

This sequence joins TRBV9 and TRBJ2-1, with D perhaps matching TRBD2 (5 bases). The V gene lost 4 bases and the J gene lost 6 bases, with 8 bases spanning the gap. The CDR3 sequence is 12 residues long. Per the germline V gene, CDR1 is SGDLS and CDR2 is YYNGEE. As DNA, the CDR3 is TGTGCCAGCAGCCGGAGGTTCAATGAGCAGTTCTTC. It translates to CASSRRFNEQFF.

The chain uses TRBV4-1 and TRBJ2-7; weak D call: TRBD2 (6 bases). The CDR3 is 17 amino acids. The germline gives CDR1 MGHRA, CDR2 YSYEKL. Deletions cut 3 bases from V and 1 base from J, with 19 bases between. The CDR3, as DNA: TGCGCCAGCAGCCACTTAGTTCGGGACTTTTCTTCCTACGAGCAGTACTTC. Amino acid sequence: CASSHLVRDFSSYEQYF.

CDR3 sequence: CASSPETGGNEQFF. The CDR3 region has the DNA TGTGCCAGCTCACCGGAGACAGGGGGCAATGAGCAGTTCTTC. The chain links TRBV18 to TRBJ2-1, with 9 bases fitting TRBD1. Trimming cost V 3 bases and J 6 bases; bases outside gene matches: 3. Germline values: CDR1 KGHSH, CDR2 LQKENI. The CDR3 consists of 14 residues. Complete variable domain (other parts from reference TRBV18 and TRBJ2-1): NAGVMQNPRHLVRRRGQEARLRCSPMKGHSHVYWYRQLPEEGLKFMVYLQKENIIDESGMPKERFSAEFPKEGPSILRIQQVVRGDSAAYFCASSPETGGNEQFFGPGTRLTVL.

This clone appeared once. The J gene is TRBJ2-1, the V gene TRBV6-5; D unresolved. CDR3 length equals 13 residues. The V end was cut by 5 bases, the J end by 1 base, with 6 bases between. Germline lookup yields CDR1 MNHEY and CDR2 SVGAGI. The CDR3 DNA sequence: TGTGCCAGCAGTCGAGAGTCCTACAATGAGCAGTTCTTC. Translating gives CASSRESYNEQFF.

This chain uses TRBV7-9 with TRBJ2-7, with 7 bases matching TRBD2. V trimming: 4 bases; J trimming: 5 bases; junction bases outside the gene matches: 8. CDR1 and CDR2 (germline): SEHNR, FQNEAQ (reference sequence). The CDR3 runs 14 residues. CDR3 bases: TGTGCCAGCAGCTCACATGGGGGGGAGGACGAGCAGTACTTC. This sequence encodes CASSSHGGEDEQYF.

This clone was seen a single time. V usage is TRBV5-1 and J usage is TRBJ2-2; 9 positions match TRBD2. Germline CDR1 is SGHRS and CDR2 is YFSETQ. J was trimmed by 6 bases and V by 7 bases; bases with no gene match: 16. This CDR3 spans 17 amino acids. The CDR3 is CASRRGGGAAVPGELFF. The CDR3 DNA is TGCGCCAGCCGCCGGGGCGGGGGGGCGGCAGTCCCCGGGGAGCTGTTTTTT.

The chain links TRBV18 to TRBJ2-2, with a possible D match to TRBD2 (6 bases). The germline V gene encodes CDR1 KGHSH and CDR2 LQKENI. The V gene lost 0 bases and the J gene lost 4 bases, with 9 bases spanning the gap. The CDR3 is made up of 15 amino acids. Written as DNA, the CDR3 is TGTGCCAGCTCACCACCGACTAGAGTCACCGGGGAGCTGTTTTTT. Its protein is CASSPPTRVTGELFF.

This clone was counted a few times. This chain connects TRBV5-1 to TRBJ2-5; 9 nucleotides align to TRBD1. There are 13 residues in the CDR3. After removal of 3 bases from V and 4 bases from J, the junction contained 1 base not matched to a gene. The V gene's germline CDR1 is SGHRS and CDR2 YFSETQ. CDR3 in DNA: TGCGCCAGCAGCTACAGGGGGCCAGAGACCCAGTACTTC. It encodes CASSYRGPETQYF.

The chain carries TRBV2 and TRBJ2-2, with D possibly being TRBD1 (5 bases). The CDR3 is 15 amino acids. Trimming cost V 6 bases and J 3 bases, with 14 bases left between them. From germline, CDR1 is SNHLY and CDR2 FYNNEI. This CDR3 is CASRRQPWDTGELFF. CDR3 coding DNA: TGTGCCAGCAGACGACAGCCTTGGGACACCGGGGAGCTGTTTTTT.

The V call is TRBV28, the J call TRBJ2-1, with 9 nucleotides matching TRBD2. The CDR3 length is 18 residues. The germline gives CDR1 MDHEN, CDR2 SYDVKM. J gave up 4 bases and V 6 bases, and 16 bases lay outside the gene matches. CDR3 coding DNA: TGTGCCAGCAGCCCGACTGATAGCGGGAGCGTGGTGTACAATGAGCAGTTCTTC. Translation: CASSPTDSGSVVYNEQFF.

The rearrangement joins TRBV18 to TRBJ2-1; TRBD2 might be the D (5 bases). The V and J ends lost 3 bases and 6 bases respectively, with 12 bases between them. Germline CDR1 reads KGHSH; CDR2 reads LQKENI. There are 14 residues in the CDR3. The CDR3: CASSPGLPPNEQFF. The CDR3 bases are TGTGCCAGCTCACCCGGACTCCCACCCAATGAGCAGTTCTTC.

The CDR3 is CASSLERVGGNTIYF. CDR3 nucleotides: TGCGCCAGCAGCTTGGAACGGGTTGGTGGAAACACCATATATTTT. The chain couples TRBV5-1 to TRBJ1-3; D unresolved. CDR3 length: 15 residues. V was clipped by 0 bases and J by 3 bases, with 10 bases between them. Germline V gives CDR1 SGHRS, CDR2 YFSETQ.

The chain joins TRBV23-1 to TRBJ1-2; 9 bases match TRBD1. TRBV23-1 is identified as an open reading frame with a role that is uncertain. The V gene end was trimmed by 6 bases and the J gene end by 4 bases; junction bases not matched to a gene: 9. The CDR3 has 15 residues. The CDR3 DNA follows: TGCGCCAGCAGGTCCGGGACAGGGTTTAGCTATGGCTACACCTTC. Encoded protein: CASRSGTGFSYGYTF.

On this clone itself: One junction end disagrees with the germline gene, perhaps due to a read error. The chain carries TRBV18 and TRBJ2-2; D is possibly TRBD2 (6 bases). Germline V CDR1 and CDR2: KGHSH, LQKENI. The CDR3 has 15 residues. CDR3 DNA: TGTGCCAGCTCTCCACCCCCCGGGAGTACCGGGGAGCTGTTTTTT. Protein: CASSPPPGSTGELFF.

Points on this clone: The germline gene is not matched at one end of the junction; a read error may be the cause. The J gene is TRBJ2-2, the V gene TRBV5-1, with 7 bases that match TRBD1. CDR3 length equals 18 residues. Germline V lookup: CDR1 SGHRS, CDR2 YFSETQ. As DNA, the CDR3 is TGCGCCAGCAGCTTGGAGGGGGCCCACCCCGAGGGCACCGGGGAGCCGTTTTTT. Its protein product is CASSLEGAHPEGTGEPFF. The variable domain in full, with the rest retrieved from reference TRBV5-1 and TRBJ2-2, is KAGVTQTPRYLIKTRGQQVTLSCSPISGHRSVSWYQQTPGQGLQFLFEYFSETQRNKGNFPGRFSGRQFSNSRSEMNVSTLELGDSALYLCASSLEGAHPEGTGEPFFGEGSRLTVL.

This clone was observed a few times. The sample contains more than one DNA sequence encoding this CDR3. CDR3 in amino acids: CSVRGLAGGRSSYNEQFF. The CDR3 DNA reads TGCAGCGTACGGGGACTAGCGGGAGGGAGGAGCTCCTACAATGAGCAGTTCTTC. The genes are TRBV29-1 and TRBJ2-1; 16 bases are shared with TRBD2. The V gene's germline CDR1 is SQVTM and CDR2 ANQGSEA. Germline trimming cut 6 bases from V and 0 bases from J; bases unmatched to any gene: 8. This CDR3 region has 18 residues.

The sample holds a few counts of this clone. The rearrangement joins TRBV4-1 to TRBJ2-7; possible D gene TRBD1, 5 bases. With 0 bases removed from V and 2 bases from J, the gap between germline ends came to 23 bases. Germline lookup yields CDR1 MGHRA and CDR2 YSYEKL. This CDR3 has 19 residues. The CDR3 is CASSQDLLEQGSFTYEQYF. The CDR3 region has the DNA TGCGCCAGCAGCCAAGATCTTCTAGAGCAGGGCTCTTTTACCTACGAGCAGTACTTC.

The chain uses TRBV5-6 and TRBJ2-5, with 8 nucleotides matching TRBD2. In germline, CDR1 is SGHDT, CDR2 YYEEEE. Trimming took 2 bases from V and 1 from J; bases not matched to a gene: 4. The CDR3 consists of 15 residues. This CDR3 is CASSFGGALQETQYF. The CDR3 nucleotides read TGTGCCAGCAGCTTCGGGGGGGCTCTCCAAGAGACCCAGTACTTC.

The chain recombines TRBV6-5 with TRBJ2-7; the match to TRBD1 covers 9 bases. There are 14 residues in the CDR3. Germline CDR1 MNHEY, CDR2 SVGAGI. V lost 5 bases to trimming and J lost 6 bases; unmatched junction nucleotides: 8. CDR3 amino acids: CASSRDRAAREQYF. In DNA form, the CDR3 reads TGTGCCAGCAGTCGGGACAGGGCGGCCCGCGAGCAGTACTTC.

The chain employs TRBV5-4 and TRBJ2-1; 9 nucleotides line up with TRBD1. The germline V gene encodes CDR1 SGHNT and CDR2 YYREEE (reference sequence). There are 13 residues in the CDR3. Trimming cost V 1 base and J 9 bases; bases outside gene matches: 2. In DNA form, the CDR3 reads TGTGCCAGCAGCTTGACAGGGGGCATTGAGCAGTTCTTC. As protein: CASSLTGGIEQFF. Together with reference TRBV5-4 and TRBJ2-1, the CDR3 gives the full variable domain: ETGVTQSPTHLIKTRGQQVTLRCSSQSGHNTVSWYQQALGQGPQFIFQYYREEENGRGNFPPRFSGLQFPNYSSELNVNALELDDSALYLCASSLTGGIEQFFGPGTRLTVL.

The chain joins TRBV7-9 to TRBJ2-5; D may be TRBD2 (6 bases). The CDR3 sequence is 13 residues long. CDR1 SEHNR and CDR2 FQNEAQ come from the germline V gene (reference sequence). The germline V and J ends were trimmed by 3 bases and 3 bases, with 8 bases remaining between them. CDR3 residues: CASSFTSKETQYF. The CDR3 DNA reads TGTGCCAGCAGCTTCACTAGCAAAGAGACCCAGTACTTC. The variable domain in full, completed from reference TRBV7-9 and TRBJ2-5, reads DTGVSQNPRHKITKRGQNVTFRCDPISEHNRLYWYRQTLGQGPEFLTYFQNEAQLEKSRLLSDRFSAERPKGSFSTLEIQRTEQGDSAMYLCASSFTSKETQYFGPGTRLLVL.

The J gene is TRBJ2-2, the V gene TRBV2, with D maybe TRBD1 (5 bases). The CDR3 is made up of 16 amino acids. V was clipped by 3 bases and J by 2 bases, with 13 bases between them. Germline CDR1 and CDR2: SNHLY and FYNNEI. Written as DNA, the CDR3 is TGTGCCAGCAGTGATACGGGCAGGGTCAACACCGGGGAGCTGTTTTTT. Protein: CASSDTGRVNTGELFF.

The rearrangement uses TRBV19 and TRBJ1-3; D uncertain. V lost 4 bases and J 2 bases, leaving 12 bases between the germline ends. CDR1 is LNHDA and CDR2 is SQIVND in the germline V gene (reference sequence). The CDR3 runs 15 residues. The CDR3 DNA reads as TGTGCCAGTAGTACAACTTGGAGCGCTGGAAACACCATATATTTT. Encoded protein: CASSTTWSAGNTIYF. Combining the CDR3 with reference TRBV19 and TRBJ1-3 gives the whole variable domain DGGITQSPKYLFRKEGQNVTLSCEQNLNHDAMYWYRQDPGQGLRLIYYSQIVNDFQKGDIAEGYSVSREKKESFPLTVTSAQKNPTAFYLCASSTTWSAGNTIYFGEGSWLTVV.

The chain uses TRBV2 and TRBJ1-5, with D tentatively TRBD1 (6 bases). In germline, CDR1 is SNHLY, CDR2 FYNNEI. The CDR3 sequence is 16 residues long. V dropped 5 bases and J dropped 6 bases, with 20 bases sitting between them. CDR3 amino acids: CASSPRGAVGGQPQHF. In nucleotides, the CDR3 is TGTGCCAGCAGTCCCCGTGGGGCCGTAGGGGGTCAGCCCCAGCATTTT.

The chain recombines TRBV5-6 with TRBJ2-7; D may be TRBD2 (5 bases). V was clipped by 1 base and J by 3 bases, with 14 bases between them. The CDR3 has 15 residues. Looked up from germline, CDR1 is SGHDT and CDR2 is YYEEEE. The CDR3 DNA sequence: TGTGCCAGCAGCTTGCCGAGCGGCCCCCACTACGAGCAGTACTTC. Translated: CASSLPSGPHYEQYF.

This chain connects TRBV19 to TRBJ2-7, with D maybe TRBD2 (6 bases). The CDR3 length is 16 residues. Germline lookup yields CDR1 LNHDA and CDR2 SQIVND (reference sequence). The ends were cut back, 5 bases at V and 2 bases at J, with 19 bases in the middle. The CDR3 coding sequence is TGTGCCAGTAGTGAGGACGGGGGAGGATCGCCCTACGAGCAGTACTTC. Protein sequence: CASSEDGGGSPYEQYF. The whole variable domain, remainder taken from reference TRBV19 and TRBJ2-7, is DGGITQSPKYLFRKEGQNVTLSCEQNLNHDAMYWYRQDPGQGLRLIYYSQIVNDFQKGDIAEGYSVSREKKESFPLTVTSAQKNPTAFYLCASSEDGGGSPYEQYFGPGTRLTVT.

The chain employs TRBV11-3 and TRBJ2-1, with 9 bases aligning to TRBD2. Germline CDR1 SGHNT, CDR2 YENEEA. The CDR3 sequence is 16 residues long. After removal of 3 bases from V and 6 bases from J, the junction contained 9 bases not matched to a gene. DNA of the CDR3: TGTGCCAGCAGCTTGGTGGGTAGCGGGAGTGTCAATGAGCAGTTCTTC. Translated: CASSLVGSGSVNEQFF. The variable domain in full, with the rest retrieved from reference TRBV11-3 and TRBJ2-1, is EAGVVQSPRYKIIEKKQPVAFWCNPISGHNTLYWYLQNLGQGPELLIRYENEEAVDDSQLPKDRFSAERLKGVDSTLKIQPAELGDSAVYLCASSLVGSGSVNEQFFGPGTRLTVL.

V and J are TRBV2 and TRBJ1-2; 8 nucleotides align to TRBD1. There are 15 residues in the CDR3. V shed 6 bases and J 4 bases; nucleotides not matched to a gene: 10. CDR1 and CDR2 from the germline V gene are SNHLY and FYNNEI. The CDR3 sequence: CASSKGQDSSYGYTF. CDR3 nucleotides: TGTGCCAGCAGCAAGGGACAGGATAGCAGCTATGGCTACACCTTC. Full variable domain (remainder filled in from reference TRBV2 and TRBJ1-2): EPEVTQTPSHQVTQMGQEVILRCVPISNHLYFYWYRQILGQKVEFLVSFYNNEISEKSEIFDDQFSVERPDGSNFTLKIRSTKLEDSAMYFCASSKGQDSSYGYTFGSGTRLTVV.

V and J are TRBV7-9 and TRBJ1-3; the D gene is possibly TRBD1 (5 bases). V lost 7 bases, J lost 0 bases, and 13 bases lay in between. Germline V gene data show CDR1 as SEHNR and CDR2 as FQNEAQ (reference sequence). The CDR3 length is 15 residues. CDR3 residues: CASTTNRSSGNTIYF. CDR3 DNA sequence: TGTGCCAGCACAACTAACAGGAGCTCTGGAAACACCATATATTTT.

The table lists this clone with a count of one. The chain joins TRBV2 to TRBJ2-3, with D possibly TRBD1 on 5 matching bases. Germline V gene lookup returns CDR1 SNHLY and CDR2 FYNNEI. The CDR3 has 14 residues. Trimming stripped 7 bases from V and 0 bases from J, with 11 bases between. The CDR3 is CASKVQGSTDTQYF. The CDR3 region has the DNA TGTGCCAGCAAGGTGCAGGGAAGCACAGATACGCAGTATTTT.

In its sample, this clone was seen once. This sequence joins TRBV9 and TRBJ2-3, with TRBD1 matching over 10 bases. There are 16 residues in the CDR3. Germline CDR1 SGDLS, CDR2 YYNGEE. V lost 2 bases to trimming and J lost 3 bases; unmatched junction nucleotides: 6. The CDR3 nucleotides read TGTGCCAGCAGCGTGGGACAGGGGATTAGGACAGATACGCAGTATTTT. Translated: CASSVGQGIRTDTQYF.